Listed here is a single TCR beta chain. The data belong to a study of shared clonotypes between healthy human individuals. Using immunoSEQ multiplex PCR, the repertoire was profiled, and TCRdb retains in-frame clones only, with some absent. The sample includes 600,000 or so clones, roughly 96% seen only once; the top ten take over 0.1%. Terminally differentiated effector memory CD45RA+ cells were excluded from the naive CD8 cells, which were CD45RO-negative and positively selected for CCR7. The material sequenced was naive CD8+ T cells sorted from blood. The sequence was obtained from a woman in her 30s in good health.

CDR3 region: CASSEYGGGRETQYF. CDR3 sequence (DNA): TGTGCCAGCAGTGAATATGGCGGGGGGAGGGAGACCCAGTACTTC. The chain is built from TRBV25-1 and TRBJ2-5, with 8 bases aligning to TRBD2. The CDR3 has 15 amino acids. Trimming took 0 bases from V and 5 from J; bases not matched to a gene: 5. The germline CDR1 and CDR2 sequences are MGHDK and SYGVNS.